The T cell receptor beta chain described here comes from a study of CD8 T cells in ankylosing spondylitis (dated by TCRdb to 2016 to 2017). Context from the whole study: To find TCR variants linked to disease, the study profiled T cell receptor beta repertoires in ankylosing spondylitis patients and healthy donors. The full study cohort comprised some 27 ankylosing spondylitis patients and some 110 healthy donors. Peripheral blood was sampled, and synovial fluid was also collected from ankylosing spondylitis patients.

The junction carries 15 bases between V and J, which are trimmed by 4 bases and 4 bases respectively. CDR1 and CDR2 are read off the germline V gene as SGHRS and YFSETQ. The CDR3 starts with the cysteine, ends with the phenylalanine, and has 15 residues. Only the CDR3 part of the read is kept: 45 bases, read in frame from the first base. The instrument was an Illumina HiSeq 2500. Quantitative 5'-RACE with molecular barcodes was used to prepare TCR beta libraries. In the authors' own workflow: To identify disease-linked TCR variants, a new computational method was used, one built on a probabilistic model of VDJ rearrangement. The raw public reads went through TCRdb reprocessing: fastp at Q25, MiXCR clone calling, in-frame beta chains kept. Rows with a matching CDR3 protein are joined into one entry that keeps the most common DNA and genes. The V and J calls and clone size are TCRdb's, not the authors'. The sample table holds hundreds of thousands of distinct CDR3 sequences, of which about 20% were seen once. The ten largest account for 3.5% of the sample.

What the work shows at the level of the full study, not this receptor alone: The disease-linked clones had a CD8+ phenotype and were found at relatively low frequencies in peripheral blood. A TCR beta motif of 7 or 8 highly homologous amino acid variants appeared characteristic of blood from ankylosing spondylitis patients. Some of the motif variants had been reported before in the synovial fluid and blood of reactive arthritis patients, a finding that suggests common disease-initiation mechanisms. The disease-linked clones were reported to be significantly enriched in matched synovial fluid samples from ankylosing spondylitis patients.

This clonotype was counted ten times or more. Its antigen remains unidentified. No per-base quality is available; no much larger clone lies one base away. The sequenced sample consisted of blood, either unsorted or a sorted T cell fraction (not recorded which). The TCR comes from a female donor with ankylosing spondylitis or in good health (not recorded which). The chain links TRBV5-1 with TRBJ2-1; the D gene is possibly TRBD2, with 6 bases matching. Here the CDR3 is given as CASSRGNSGYNEQFF. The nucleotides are TGCGCCAGCAGCCGAGGTAATAGCGGTTACAATGAGCAGTTCTTC.